These 5 T cell receptor beta chains came from one sample sequenced in a study of beta chain features in type 1 diabetes. The study reverse transcribed the entire isolated RNA, so it sequenced expressed TCRB transcripts. Sequencing used immunoSEQ multiplex PCR; TCRdb keeps in-frame clones, though not all of them. The sample contains approximately 300,000 clones, approximately 10% of which appear only once. Material for sequencing was naive CD4+ T cells from blood. The receptors stem from a woman aged 30 to 39 in good health.

The J gene is TRBJ1-5, the V gene TRBV30, with D uncertain. In germline, CDR1 is GTSNPN, CDR2 SVGIG (reference sequence). Deletions cut 0 bases from V and 5 bases from J, with 8 bases between. The CDR3 is 13 amino acids. CDR3 coding DNA: TGTGCCTGGAGTGTAGAGAGGGATCAGCCCCAGCATTTT. It encodes CAWSVERDQPQHF.

CDR3 region: CASSPWAGKNTEAFF. The CDR3 nucleotides read TGTGCCAGCAGCCCTTGGGCAGGGAAGAACACTGAAGCTTTCTTT. This chain uses TRBV28 with TRBJ1-1; D perhaps matches TRBD1 (5 bases). Trimming took 6 bases from V and 1 from J, leaving 15 bases between them. From germline, CDR1 is MDHEN and CDR2 SYDVKM. The CDR3 loop spans 15 amino acids.

This clone was seen a few times. DNA for the CDR3: TGTGCCAGCTCACCCGGACAGCTCTACGAGCAGTACTTC. Encoded protein: CASSPGQLYEQYF. The chain is built from TRBV18 and TRBJ2-7; tentatively, D is TRBD1 (6 bases). The CDR3 extends over 13 amino acids. Germline CDR1 and CDR2: KGHSH and LQKENI. Trimming took 3 bases from V and 3 from J, leaving 9 bases between them.

This clone was picked up a small number of times. The genes are TRBV4-2 and TRBJ2-5; TRBD1 matches 10 bases. The CDR3 spans 15 residues. The germline gives CDR1 LGHNA, CDR2 YNFKEQ. With V trimmed by 1 base and J by 4 bases, 3 bases remained unmatched. The CDR3 spells CASSQVGQGRETQYF. CDR3 sequence (DNA): TGTGCCAGCAGCCAAGTGGGACAGGGGAGAGAGACCCAGTACTTC.

This clone was counted a few times. The chain couples TRBV15 to TRBJ2-2; no clear D. The CDR3 totals 17 residues. V was cut by 0 bases and J by 2 bases, with 13 bases left in between. CDR1 is LNHNV and CDR2 is YYDKDF in the germline V gene (reference sequence). This CDR3 is CATSRDSAARNTGELFF. The CDR3 DNA reads TGTGCCACCAGCAGAGATTCCGCAGCGCGAAACACCGGGGAGCTGTTTTTT.